This TCR beta chain was recovered during a study of beta chain features in type 1 diabetes. General study results and limits: TCRB CDR3s were moderately but significantly shorter in Type 1 diabetes patients in all four CD4+ subsets. When VDJ junctions were examined, type 1 diabetes patients showed fewer insertions and more deletions.

The CDR3 has 13 residues. Germline V gene lookup returns CDR1 SGHTA and CDR2 FQGNSA. V dropped 5 bases and J dropped 5 bases, with 12 bases sitting between them. This clone was detected a few times. Its antigen is as yet unknown. Every isolated RNA sample was fully reverse transcribed, so sequencing captured expressed TCRB transcripts. This table comes from immunoSEQ multiplex PCR, and its TCRdb copy is limited to in-frame clones, with some not included. The repertoire holds hundreds of thousands of clones, with around 10% as singletons. Purity exceeded 98% in all sorted populations. J is TRBJ2-5 and V is TRBV7-2; D is uncertain. The specimen was naive CD4+ T cells from blood. The sequence was collected from a woman aged 18-30 years in good health. The CDR3 bases are TGTGCCAGCAGCCGACAAAGGGTTGAGACCCAGTACTTC. The encoded protein is CASSRQRVETQYF.